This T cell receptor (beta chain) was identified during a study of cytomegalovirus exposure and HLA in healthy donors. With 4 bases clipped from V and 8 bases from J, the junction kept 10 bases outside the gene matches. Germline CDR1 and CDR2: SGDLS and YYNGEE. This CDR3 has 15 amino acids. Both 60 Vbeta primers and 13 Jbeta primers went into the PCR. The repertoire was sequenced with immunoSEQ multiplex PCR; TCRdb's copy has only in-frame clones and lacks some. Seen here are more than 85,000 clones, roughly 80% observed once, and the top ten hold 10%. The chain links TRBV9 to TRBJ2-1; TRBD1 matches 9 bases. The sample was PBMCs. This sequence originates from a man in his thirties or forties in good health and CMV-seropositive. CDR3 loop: CASSPGTGFVDEQFF. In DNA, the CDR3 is TGTGCCAGCAGCCCAGGGACAGGGTTTGTTGATGAGCAGTTCTTC. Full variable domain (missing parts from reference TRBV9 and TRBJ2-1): DSGVTQTPKHLITATGQRVTLRCSPRSGDLSVYWYQQSLDQGLQFLIQYYNGEERAKGNILERFSAQQFPDLHSELNLSSLELGDSALYFCASSPGTGFVDEQFFGPGTRLTVL.